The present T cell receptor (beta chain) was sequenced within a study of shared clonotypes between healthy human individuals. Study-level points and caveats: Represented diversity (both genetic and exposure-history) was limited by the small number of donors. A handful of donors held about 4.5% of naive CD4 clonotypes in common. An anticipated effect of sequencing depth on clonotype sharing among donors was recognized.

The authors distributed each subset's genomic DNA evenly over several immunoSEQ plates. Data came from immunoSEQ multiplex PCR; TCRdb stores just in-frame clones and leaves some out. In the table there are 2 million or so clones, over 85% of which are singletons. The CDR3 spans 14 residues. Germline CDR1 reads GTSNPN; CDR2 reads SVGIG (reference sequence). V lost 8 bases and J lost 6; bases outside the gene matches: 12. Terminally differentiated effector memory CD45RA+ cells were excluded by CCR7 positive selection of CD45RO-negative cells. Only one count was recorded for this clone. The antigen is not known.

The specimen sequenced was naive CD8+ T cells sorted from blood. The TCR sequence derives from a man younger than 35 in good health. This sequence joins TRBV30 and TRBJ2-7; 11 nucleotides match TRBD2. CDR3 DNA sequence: TGTGCCGCTTCCCCTTCCGGGACTAGCGGCGAGCAGTACTTC. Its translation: CAASPSGTSGEQYF.